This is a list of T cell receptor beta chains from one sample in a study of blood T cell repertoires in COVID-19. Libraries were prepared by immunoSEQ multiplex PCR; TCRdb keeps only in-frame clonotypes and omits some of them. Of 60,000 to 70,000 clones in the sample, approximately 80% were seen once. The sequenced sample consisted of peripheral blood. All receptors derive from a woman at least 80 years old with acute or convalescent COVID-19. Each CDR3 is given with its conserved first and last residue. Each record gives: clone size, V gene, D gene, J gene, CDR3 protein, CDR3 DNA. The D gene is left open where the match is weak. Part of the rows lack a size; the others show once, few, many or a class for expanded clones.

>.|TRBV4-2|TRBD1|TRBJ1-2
CASSQPGGQGESYGYTF
TGTGCCAGCAGCCAGCCTGGGGGGCAGGGGGAGAGCTATGGCTACACCTTC
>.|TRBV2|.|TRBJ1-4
CASSTEGGAWEKLFF
TGTGCCAGCAGCACAGAAGGGGGGGCTTGGGAAAAACTGTTTTTT
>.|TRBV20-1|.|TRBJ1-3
CSAVRGNTIYF
TGCAGTGCTGTACGGGGGAACACCATATATTTT
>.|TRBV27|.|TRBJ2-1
CASIEDGGHEQFF
TGTGCCAGCATCGAGGACGGAGGGCATGAGCAGTTCTTC
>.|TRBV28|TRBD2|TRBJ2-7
CASITGTTPYEQYF
TGTGCCAGCATAACCGGGACTACCCCCTACGAGCAGTACTTC
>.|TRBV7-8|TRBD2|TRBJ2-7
CASSLASGSSEQYF
TGTGCCAGCAGCTTAGCTAGCGGGAGTAGCGAGCAGTACTTC
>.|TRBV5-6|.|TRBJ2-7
CASSFFVASSEQYF
TGTGCCAGCAGCTTCTTTGTAGCGTCGTCCGAGCAGTACTTC
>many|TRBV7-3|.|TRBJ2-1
CASSLTLQTRNEQFF
TGTGCCAGCAGCTTAACGTTGCAGACGAGGAATGAGCAGTTCTTC
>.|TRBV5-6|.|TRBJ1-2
CASSLTGGGDYGYTF
TGTGCCAGCAGCCTAACAGGTGGAGGGGACTATGGCTACACCTTC
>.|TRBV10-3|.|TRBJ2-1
CASSLGSEQFF
TGTGCATCCTCTCTGGGGAGTGAGCAGTTCTTC
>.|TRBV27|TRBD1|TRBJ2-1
CASSLQGAYNEQFF
TGTGCCAGCAGTTTACAGGGGGCATACAATGAGCAGTTCTTC
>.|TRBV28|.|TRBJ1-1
CASRRPPGGLGTEAFF
TGTGCCAGCAGACGCCCCCCCGGGGGGCTCGGCACTGAAGCTTTCTTT
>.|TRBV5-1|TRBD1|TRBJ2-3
CASRRTGRSTDTQYF
TGCGCCAGTAGAAGGACAGGGAGAAGCACAGATACGCAGTATTTT
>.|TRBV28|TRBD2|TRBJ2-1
CASWTSGRNEQFF
TGTGCCAGCTGGACTAGCGGGAGGAATGAGCAGTTCTTC
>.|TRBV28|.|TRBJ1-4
CASSRWGEGQEKLFF
TGTGCCAGCAGTCGCTGGGGGGAGGGTCAGGAAAAACTGTTTTTT
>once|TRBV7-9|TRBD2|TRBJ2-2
CARDKAGVNTGELFF
TGTGCCAGGGACAAGGCGGGAGTAAACACCGGGGAGCTGTTTTTT
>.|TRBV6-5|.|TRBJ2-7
CASSYRGFENEQYF
TGTGCCAGCAGTTACAGGGGTTTCGAGAACGAGCAGTACTTC
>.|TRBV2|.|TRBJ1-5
CASSATTTANQPQHF
TGTGCCAGCAGTGCGACCACGACAGCCAATCAGCCCCAGCATTTT
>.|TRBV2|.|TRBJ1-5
CASSEQGTGNQPQHF
TGTGCCAGCAGTGAGCAGGGCACCGGCAATCAGCCCCAGCATTTT
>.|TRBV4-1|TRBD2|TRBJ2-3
CASSQDIAGEKDTQYF
TGCGCCAGCAGCCAAGATATAGCGGGAGAGAAAGATACGCAGTATTTT
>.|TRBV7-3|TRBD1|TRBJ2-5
CASSQDRGRETQYF
TGTGCCAGCAGCCAGGACAGGGGCAGAGAGACCCAGTACTTC
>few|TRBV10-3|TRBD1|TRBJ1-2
CAISGMDRDYGYTF
TGTGCCATCAGTGGGATGGACAGGGACTATGGCTACACCTTC